These T cell receptor beta chains were read from a single sample in a study of T cell repertoires in cytomegalovirus infection. Their antigens are not known. TCRdb re-analysed the reads in MiXCR, keeping a single row per CDR3 protein. The sample holds roughly 78,000 distinct CDR3 sequences, roughly 39% seen once. The sample in question was CD8+ T cells from cultured PBMCs, obtained from culture after CMV antigen stimulation. The receptors come from a human donor in good health (CMV status not recorded). Some clones in this sample may be carry-over from other donors' samples. Both conserved end residues are part of each CDR3. The order of the fields is CDR3 DNA, CDR3 protein, D gene, V gene, clone size, J gene. D genes are given only for firm matches. Clone sizes are given selectively: once, few, many, or a class where the clone is expanded.

DNA: TGTGCCAGCAGTTTATTCTCAGCTAGCGGGGCACATTCTTACAATGAGCAGTTCTTC
CDR3: CASSLFSASGAHSYNEQFF
D: TRBD2
V: TRBV28
size: few
J: TRBJ2-1

DNA: TGTGCCAGCAGCCCCGACAGTTACTATGGCTACACCTTC
CDR3: CASSPDSYYGYTF
D: NA
V: TRBV7-9
size: NA
J: TRBJ1-2

DNA: TGTGCCTCCAGGGAGGGCTCCTACGAGCAGTACTTC
CDR3: CASREGSYEQYF
D: TRBD2
V: TRBV6-6
size: NA
J: TRBJ2-7

DNA: TGTGCCAGCAGCTCAGGACAGGGGATTCAGCCCCAGCATTTT
CDR3: CASSSGQGIQPQHF
D: TRBD1
V: TRBV7-2
size: NA
J: TRBJ1-5

DNA: TGTGCCAGCAGTGGGTCGGCGGAGGGAGCCAAAAACATTCAGTACTTC
CDR3: CASSGSAEGAKNIQYF
D: NA
V: TRBV2
size: few
J: TRBJ2-4

DNA: TGCGCCAGCAGCCCCGGGGGGCCCAGCAATGAGCAGTTCTTC
CDR3: CASSPGGPSNEQFF
D: NA
V: TRBV5-1
size: NA
J: TRBJ2-1

DNA: TGTGCCAGCAGCTTCATTGGACCGTACAATGAGCAGTTCTTC
CDR3: CASSFIGPYNEQFF
D: NA
V: TRBV6-2/TRBV6-3
size: NA
J: TRBJ2-1

DNA: TGTGCCAGCAGCTTGGTGGGGAAGGATGAGCAGTTCTTC
CDR3: CASSLVGKDEQFF
D: NA
V: TRBV5-4
size: few
J: TRBJ2-1

DNA: TGTGCCAGCAGCTTTACTCCCGGGACAGGGCGACGTACCTACGAGCAGTACTTC
CDR3: CASSFTPGTGRRTYEQYF
D: TRBD1
V: TRBV5-6
size: NA
J: TRBJ2-7

DNA: TGTGCCAGCACCGGAGGGGTGATCTCCTACGAGCAGTACTTC
CDR3: CASTGGVISYEQYF
D: NA
V: TRBV27
size: NA
J: TRBJ2-7

DNA: TGCGCCAGCAGCCAGCAACAGGGGAGCACAGATACGCAGTATTTT
CDR3: CASSQQQGSTDTQYF
D: TRBD1
V: TRBV4-1
size: few
J: TRBJ2-3

DNA: TGCGCCAGCAGCTGGGGGATAACATCTAGCACAGATACGCAGTATTTT
CDR3: CASSWGITSSTDTQYF
D: NA
V: TRBV5-1
size: few
J: TRBJ2-3

DNA: TGTGCCAGCAGCTTGGGGGAGAATAGCAATCAGCCCCAGCATTTT
CDR3: CASSLGENSNQPQHF
D: NA
V: TRBV7-8
size: NA
J: TRBJ1-5

DNA: TGTGCCAGCAGTTTTTTGGGGGCGCAGCTAGGTGAGCAGTTCTTC
CDR3: CASSFLGAQLGEQFF
D: NA
V: TRBV27
size: few
J: TRBJ2-1

DNA: TGTGCCAGCAGCTTCGGGGTCACCGGGGAGCTGTTTTTT
CDR3: CASSFGVTGELFF
D: NA
V: TRBV7-9
size: few
J: TRBJ2-2

DNA: TGTGCCAGCAGCCAAGGCTCCCAGGGCTATGGCTACACCTTC
CDR3: CASSQGSQGYGYTF
D: NA
V: TRBV3-1
size: once
J: TRBJ1-2

DNA: TGTGCCAGCAGCCTACCGGGACAGGGGCTTAATAACTATGGCTACACCTTC
CDR3: CASSLPGQGLNNYGYTF
D: TRBD1
V: TRBV7-2
size: NA
J: TRBJ1-2

DNA: TGTGCCAGCAGCCCCTTTGGGGTCATGAACACTGAAGCTTTCTTT
CDR3: CASSPFGVMNTEAFF
D: NA
V: TRBV7-8
size: NA
J: TRBJ1-1

DNA: TGTGCCAGCAGCTTAAGGCGGGGGGGCCTCTGGGGTGAGCAGTTCTTC
CDR3: CASSLRRGGLWGEQFF
D: TRBD2
V: TRBV11-2
size: few
J: TRBJ2-1

DNA: TGTGCCAGCAGCTTAATCCAAAGCGGGGGGCGCCAAGAGACCCAGTACTTC
CDR3: CASSLIQSGGRQETQYF
D: TRBD2
V: TRBV7-8
size: NA
J: TRBJ2-5

DNA: TGTGCCAGCAGTGAGTGGACAGGGGGCCGCACCGGGGAGCTGTTTTTT
CDR3: CASSEWTGGRTGELFF
D: TRBD1
V: TRBV6-1
size: few
J: TRBJ2-2

DNA: TGTGCCAGCAGCCCCTTTCCCGGGGGGAATATTCTGGGTGAGCAGTTCTTC
CDR3: CASSPFPGGNILGEQFF
D: TRBD2
V: TRBV7-9
size: NA
J: TRBJ2-1

DNA: TGTGCCACACGGGATGGGGGGACCCAGTACTTC
CDR3: CATRDGGTQYF
D: NA
V: TRBV19
size: once
J: TRBJ2-5

DNA: TGTGCCAGTAGTTCTTGGGGACAGGGGACTGTTGGTGGCACTGAAGCTTTCTTT
CDR3: CASSSWGQGTVGGTEAFF
D: TRBD1
V: TRBV19
size: many
J: TRBJ1-1

DNA: TGTGCCAGCAGCTTATACAGGAGCAATCAAGAGACCCAGTACTTC
CDR3: CASSLYRSNQETQYF
D: NA
V: TRBV7-6
size: few
J: TRBJ2-5

DNA: TGTGCCAGCATGGGACAAGAGGGGTACAATGAGCAGTTCTTC
CDR3: CASMGQEGYNEQFF
D: NA
V: TRBV5-6
size: once
J: TRBJ2-1

DNA: TGTGCCAGCAGCTTATTTGCGGGGGGGCCGACCGGGGAGCTGTTTTTT
CDR3: CASSLFAGGPTGELFF
D: TRBD2
V: TRBV7-6
size: NA
J: TRBJ2-2

DNA: TGTGCCAGCAGCGCTACGGGGGCGCCTGGAAACACCATATATTTT
CDR3: CASSATGAPGNTIYF
D: NA
V: TRBV7-6
size: NA
J: TRBJ1-3

DNA: TGTGCCAGCAGCCCTCTAGGAGGGCTCCTTAACACTGAAGCTTTCTTT
CDR3: CASSPLGGLLNTEAFF
D: NA
V: TRBV9
size: few
J: TRBJ1-1

DNA: TGCAGTGCTAGAGGCCCGGAGCTAGCGGGGATTCTTAGCACAGATACGCAGTATTTT
CDR3: CSARGPELAGILSTDTQYF
D: TRBD2
V: TRBV20-1
size: NA
J: TRBJ2-3

DNA: TGTGCCAGCAGCCCGACCGGACTAGCGGGGGGGAATGAGCAGTTCTTC
CDR3: CASSPTGLAGGNEQFF
D: TRBD2
V: TRBV7-2
size: many
J: TRBJ2-1

DNA: TGTGCCAGCAGCCCCACGGGACAGGGAGTGTCGGATGGCTACACCTTC
CDR3: CASSPTGQGVSDGYTF
D: TRBD1
V: TRBV7-2
size: few
J: TRBJ1-2

DNA: TGTGCCAGCAGCTTTCCCAGGGCGAACACTGAAGCTTTCTTT
CDR3: CASSFPRANTEAFF
D: NA
V: TRBV7-9
size: few
J: TRBJ1-1

DNA: TGTGCCAGCAGCTTAACTCGGGGTGCGGGGTTGAACACCGGGGAGCTGTTTTTT
CDR3: CASSLTRGAGLNTGELFF
D: NA
V: TRBV7-3
size: few
J: TRBJ2-2

DNA: TGTGCCAGCAGCTCTGACGGGCCCACGGATACGCAGTATTTT
CDR3: CASSSDGPTDTQYF
D: NA
V: TRBV7-8
size: NA
J: TRBJ2-3

DNA: TGTGCCAGCAGCCCACCCCGGGACAGGGGGCAGGAAGCTTTCTTT
CDR3: CASSPPRDRGQEAFF
D: TRBD1
V: TRBV7-9
size: few
J: TRBJ1-1

DNA: TGTGCCAGCAGCTCCAGACTAGCGGGGATGAACACCGGGGAGCTGTTTTTT
CDR3: CASSSRLAGMNTGELFF
D: TRBD2
V: TRBV7-2
size: NA
J: TRBJ2-2

DNA: TGTGCCAGTAAACTAGCGGGGGGGCAAAACACCGGGGAGCTGTTTTTT
CDR3: CASKLAGGQNTGELFF
D: TRBD2
V: TRBV19
size: few
J: TRBJ2-2

DNA: TGTGCCAGCAGCTTGGAGTACGTGGGGGAGCAGTACTTC
CDR3: CASSLEYVGEQYF
D: NA
V: TRBV5-6
size: NA
J: TRBJ2-7

DNA: TGTGCCAGCAGCCCCATAGGGGGGCAAGAGACCCAGTACTTC
CDR3: CASSPIGGQETQYF
D: NA
V: TRBV7-9
size: few
J: TRBJ2-5

DNA: TGTGCCAGTTCACAGGGCGGACTGCTTAATGAGCAGTTCTTC
CDR3: CASSQGGLLNEQFF
D: NA
V: TRBV19
size: NA
J: TRBJ2-1

DNA: TGTGCCAGCAGCTTAGCGTCAGAGGAGCCCCAGCATTTT
CDR3: CASSLASEEPQHF
D: NA
V: TRBV7-8
size: few
J: TRBJ1-5

DNA: TGTGCCAGCAGTTACATCTGGGGTACTAGCACAGATACGCAGTATTTT
CDR3: CASSYIWGTSTDTQYF
D: NA
V: TRBV6-5
size: NA
J: TRBJ2-3

DNA: TGTGCCAGCAGTCGTCAGGGGTCTGGGGCCAACGTCCTGACTTTC
CDR3: CASSRQGSGANVLTF
D: NA
V: TRBV27
size: NA
J: TRBJ2-6

DNA: TGTGCCAGCAGCTTTGGCAGCTTCTACAATGAGCAGTTCTTC
CDR3: CASSFGSFYNEQFF
D: NA
V: TRBV7-9
size: NA
J: TRBJ2-1

DNA: TGTGCCAGCAGCTCGACACTCTCCTACGAGCAGTACTTC
CDR3: CASSSTLSYEQYF
D: NA
V: TRBV2
size: NA
J: TRBJ2-7

DNA: TGCAGCGTTGGACAGTCAAACTCTGGAAACACCATATATTTT
CDR3: CSVGQSNSGNTIYF
D: NA
V: TRBV29-1
size: NA
J: TRBJ1-3

DNA: TGTGCCAGCAGTTTGGGGCCCAATGGCTACACCTTC
CDR3: CASSLGPNGYTF
D: NA
V: TRBV6-2/TRBV6-3
size: NA
J: TRBJ1-2

DNA: TGTGCCAGCAGTTTAGGAGGGGCGGGGGACTATGGCTACACCTTC
CDR3: CASSLGGAGDYGYTF
D: NA
V: TRBV12-3/TRBV12-4
size: NA
J: TRBJ1-2

DNA: TGCGCCAGCAGCCAAGAGCCACCCGTCGGAGGGAACACTGAAGCTTTCTTT
CDR3: CASSQEPPVGGNTEAFF
D: NA
V: TRBV4-1
size: NA
J: TRBJ1-1

DNA: TGTGCCAGCAGCTTGGCGGACTCCTACAATGAGCAGTTCTTC
CDR3: CASSLADSYNEQFF
D: NA
V: TRBV7-2
size: NA
J: TRBJ2-1

DNA: TGTGCCAGCAGCTTGTTCGGGACAGAGAACAATGAGCAGTTCTTC
CDR3: CASSLFGTENNEQFF
D: TRBD1
V: TRBV7-6
size: NA
J: TRBJ2-1

DNA: TGTGCCAGCAGCTATAAGGCACTGTCATATAATTCACCCCTCCACTTT
CDR3: CASSYKALSYNSPLHF
D: NA
V: TRBV7-6
size: NA
J: TRBJ1-6

DNA: TGCGCCAGCAGCCAAGCCCGCGGTTCCGGGGAGCTGTTTTTT
CDR3: CASSQARGSGELFF
D: NA
V: TRBV4-1
size: few
J: TRBJ2-2